This T cell receptor beta chain emerged from a study of human T cells and chemical hapten exposure. Study-level information: Patches with 0.01% DPC went on the upper back, and the tests were read at 6 days.

Individual cDNA molecules each carried unique molecular identifiers attached by the library. MiXCR, applied by TCRdb to the RACE reads, yields one record per CDR3 protein. The sample shows more than 250,000 distinct CDR3 sequences, about 9% of them seen only once. Regarding the study as a whole: Counts of TCRs above 1 in 1000 frequency stayed unchanged with DPC sensitization.

The time point: pre-sensitization, week 0. Documented treatment: therapeutic diphenylcyclopropenone sensitization with weekly scalp DPC. Patch tests were applied only after blood draws. V was cut by 3 bases and J by 6 bases, with 16 bases left in between. Germline loops: CDR1 DFQATT, CDR2 SNEGSKA (reference sequence). This CDR3 spans 14 amino acids. Comments on this clonotype: Antigen specificity is unknown.

Sequenced here: whole blood, sampled in connection with sensitization to the hapten diphenylcyclopropenone (DPC). The sequence came from a middle-aged woman with alopecia areata. Some clones in this sample may be carry-over from other donors' samples. The chain is built from TRBV20-1 and TRBJ2-3; D call uncertain. CDR3 protein: CSASATPERDTQYF. The CDR3 DNA reads TGCAGTGCTAGCGCCACTCCTGAGAGGGATACGCAGTATTTT.